Listed below are T cell receptor beta chains from one sample, sequenced in a study of T cell responses to AZD1222 COVID-19 vaccine. Assay used: immunoSEQ multiplex PCR; TCRdb lists only in-frame clones, some missing. Of around 140,000 clones listed, about nine tenths are singletons. The starting material was peripheral blood, obtained on day 0 of AZD1222 vaccination. These TCRs come from an adult in good health. Both conserved end residues are part of each CDR3. Fields, in order: CDR3 protein, CDR3 DNA, clone size, D gene, J gene, CDR3 length, V gene. A D gene is named only where the DNA matches it firmly. A clone size is listed for some rows: how often the clone was seen (once, few, many), or a class if it is expanded.

cdr3_aa: CASSPGGASYGYTF
cdr3_nt: TGCGCCAGCAGCCCGGGTGGGGCTAGCTATGGCTACACCTTC
clone_size: once
d_call: .
j_call: TRBJ1-2
cdr3_length: 14
v_call: TRBV5-1

cdr3_aa: CASSDSTGADSGNTIYF
cdr3_nt: TGTGCCAGCAGTGACTCAACGGGTGCCGACTCTGGAAACACCATATATTTT
clone_size: .
d_call: .
j_call: TRBJ1-3
cdr3_length: 17
v_call: TRBV6-2/TRBV6-3

cdr3_aa: CASSSRTLSYGYTF
cdr3_nt: TGTGCCAGCAGCAGCCGGACCCTGAGTTATGGCTACACCTTC
clone_size: .
d_call: .
j_call: TRBJ1-2
cdr3_length: 14
v_call: TRBV7-9

cdr3_aa: CASSPGLADYNEQFF
cdr3_nt: TGTGCCAGCAGCCCGGGACTAGCGGACTACAATGAGCAGTTCTTC
clone_size: .
d_call: TRBD2
j_call: TRBJ2-1
cdr3_length: 15
v_call: TRBV13

cdr3_aa: CASSPIRGGGQPQHF
cdr3_nt: TGTGCCAGCAGTCCCATTAGGGGGGGTGGGCAGCCCCAGCATTTT
clone_size: .
d_call: .
j_call: TRBJ1-5
cdr3_length: 15
v_call: TRBV28

cdr3_aa: CASSHKGGGLAQYF
cdr3_nt: TGTGCCAGCAGCCATAAGGGGGGGGGCCTAGCGCAGTATTTT
clone_size: .
d_call: .
j_call: TRBJ2-3
cdr3_length: 14
v_call: TRBV3-1/TRBV3-2

cdr3_aa: CASSRGLAGGGTQYF
cdr3_nt: TGTGCCAGCAGCCGGGGACTAGCGGGGGGAGGTACGCAGTATTTT
clone_size: .
d_call: TRBD2
j_call: TRBJ2-3
cdr3_length: 15
v_call: TRBV5-6

cdr3_aa: CASSGTEAFF
cdr3_nt: TGTGCCAGCAGCGGCACTGAAGCTTTCTTT
clone_size: .
d_call: .
j_call: TRBJ1-1
cdr3_length: 10
v_call: TRBV7-9

cdr3_aa: CASSTTDRGHTIYF
cdr3_nt: TGTGCCAGTAGTACCACGGACAGGGGACACACCATATATTTT
clone_size: .
d_call: TRBD1
j_call: TRBJ1-3
cdr3_length: 14
v_call: TRBV19

cdr3_aa: CASSMGVEQYF
cdr3_nt: TGTGCCAGTAGTATGGGGGTTGAGCAGTACTTC
clone_size: .
d_call: .
j_call: TRBJ2-7
cdr3_length: 11
v_call: TRBV19

cdr3_aa: CASTQGPNYGYTF
cdr3_nt: TGTGCCAGCACACAAGGTCCGAACTATGGCTACACCTTC
clone_size: .
d_call: .
j_call: TRBJ1-2
cdr3_length: 13
v_call: TRBV11-2

cdr3_aa: CASSSDGPSTQYF
cdr3_nt: TGTGCCAGCAGCTCGGACGGCCCCTCGACCCAGTACTTC
clone_size: .
d_call: .
j_call: TRBJ2-5
cdr3_length: 13
v_call: TRBV7-2

cdr3_aa: CAIYSLNYGYTF
cdr3_nt: TGTGCCATTTACAGCTTAAACTATGGCTACACCTTC
clone_size: .
d_call: .
j_call: TRBJ1-2
cdr3_length: 12
v_call: TRBV28

cdr3_aa: CASTSGGADEKLFF
cdr3_nt: TGTGCCAGCACGTCAGGGGGCGCTGATGAAAAACTGTTTTTT
clone_size: .
d_call: TRBD1
j_call: TRBJ1-4
cdr3_length: 14
v_call: TRBV28

cdr3_aa: CASSQDLETGLHEQYF
cdr3_nt: TGCGCCAGCAGCCAAGATCTGGAGACGGGGCTCCACGAGCAGTACTTC
clone_size: .
d_call: .
j_call: TRBJ2-7
cdr3_length: 16
v_call: TRBV4-1

cdr3_aa: CASSPGTLSGNTIYF
cdr3_nt: TGCGCCAGCAGCCCCGGGACACTCTCTGGAAACACCATATATTTT
clone_size: .
d_call: .
j_call: TRBJ1-3
cdr3_length: 15
v_call: TRBV5-1

cdr3_aa: CASSTQGDTIYF
cdr3_nt: TGTGCCAGCAGTACACAAGGGGACACCATATATTTT
clone_size: .
d_call: .
j_call: TRBJ1-3
cdr3_length: 12
v_call: TRBV28